This T cell receptor beta chain was identified during a study of shared clonotypes between healthy human individuals. Study-wide points: Rarefaction showed sorted-subset sequencing was incomplete despite large depth. Specimens sampled were limited to blood, with tissue repertoires likely differing.

The CDR3 length is 14 residues. Trimming removed 5 bases at V and 3 bases at J, with 13 bases between. Per the germline V gene, CDR1 is SGHAT and CDR2 is FQDESV (reference sequence). Sorted-subset replicate PCR reactions were performed with around 200 ng DNA, corresponding to tens of thousands of T cell genomes. Sequencing was performed with immunoSEQ multiplex PCR; in TCRdb, only in-frame clones are kept and a portion is missing. The table shows 1,400,000 or so clones, with 98% occurring only once. With respect to this clone: The antigen remains undetermined.

The chain carries TRBV11-1 and TRBJ1-1; D call uncertain. The sample taken for sequencing was naive CD4+ T cells sorted from blood. Subset in this sample: CD45RA+ positively selected. The receptor was derived from a man aged 30 to 39 in good health. The CDR3 region has the DNA TGTGCCAGCAGCCCCCTTGGGTTCGACACTGAAGCTTTCTTT. This sequence encodes CASSPLGFDTEAFF.